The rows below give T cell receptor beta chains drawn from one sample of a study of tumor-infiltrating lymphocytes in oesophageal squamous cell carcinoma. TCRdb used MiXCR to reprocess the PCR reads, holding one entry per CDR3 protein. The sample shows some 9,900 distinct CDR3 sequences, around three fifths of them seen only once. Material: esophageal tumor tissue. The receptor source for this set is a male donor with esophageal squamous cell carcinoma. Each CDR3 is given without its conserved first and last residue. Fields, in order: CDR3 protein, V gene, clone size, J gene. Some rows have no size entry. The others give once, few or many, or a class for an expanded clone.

cdr3_aa: ASSLVAGGGETQY
v_call: TRBV7-4
clone_size: once
j_call: NA

cdr3_aa: ASSLTGGDYGYT
v_call: TRBV7-3
clone_size: NA
j_call: NA

cdr3_aa: ASTGFQGPSYEQY
v_call: TRBV7-8
clone_size: many
j_call: TRBJ2-7

cdr3_aa: ASSKTGTGELF
v_call: TRBV7-3
clone_size: NA
j_call: TRBJ2-2

cdr3_aa: ASSRPGAFSSYEQY
v_call: TRBV7-2
clone_size: NA
j_call: TRBJ2-7

cdr3_aa: ASNDFPGQGTYEQY
v_call: TRBV7-9
clone_size: NA
j_call: NA

cdr3_aa: ASSSDSSYEQY
v_call: TRBV7-2
clone_size: few
j_call: TRBJ2-7

cdr3_aa: ASSKLKGETQY
v_call: TRBV6-1
clone_size: NA
j_call: NA

cdr3_aa: ASSAYLGEETQY
v_call: TRBV10-1
clone_size: NA
j_call: NA

cdr3_aa: ASSVNRVNTEAF
v_call: TRBV11-1
clone_size: once
j_call: TRBJ1-1

cdr3_aa: ASTSPKPGTGYNEQF
v_call: TRBV12-3/TRBV12-4
clone_size: NA
j_call: NA

cdr3_aa: ASSLMNEQY
v_call: TRBV7-8
clone_size: NA
j_call: TRBJ2-7

cdr3_aa: ASSYSLHYGYT
v_call: TRBV6-6
clone_size: NA
j_call: TRBJ1-2

cdr3_aa: ATSEWVPRLLRAVLR
v_call: TRBV24-1
clone_size: NA
j_call: TRBJ2-6

cdr3_aa: ASSYGAGRPYEQY
v_call: TRBV6-6
clone_size: NA
j_call: TRBJ2-7

cdr3_aa: ASSYTEVHSVSDEQY
v_call: TRBV7-8
clone_size: NA
j_call: TRBJ2-7

cdr3_aa: AWSVSRQGRNSPLH
v_call: TRBV30
clone_size: many
j_call: TRBJ1-6

cdr3_aa: AISGEVPTEAF
v_call: TRBV10-3
clone_size: NA
j_call: TRBJ1-1

cdr3_aa: ASSYADSLFPYNEQF
v_call: TRBV6-7
clone_size: NA
j_call: TRBJ2-1

cdr3_aa: ASNPTPEDYGYT
v_call: TRBV27
clone_size: NA
j_call: NA

cdr3_aa: ASSFRGQGYEQY
v_call: TRBV28
clone_size: NA
j_call: NA

cdr3_aa: ASSTRTSGRYNEQF
v_call: TRBV11-2
clone_size: NA
j_call: TRBJ2-1

cdr3_aa: ASSAPGRTYGYT
v_call: TRBV7-2
clone_size: NA
j_call: NA

cdr3_aa: ASSLGQAVGTQY
v_call: TRBV12-3/TRBV12-4
clone_size: NA
j_call: NA

cdr3_aa: ASSLSGIEKLF
v_call: TRBV12-3/TRBV12-4
clone_size: once
j_call: TRBJ1-4

cdr3_aa: ASSLTGGEVETQY
v_call: TRBV7-3
clone_size: NA
j_call: TRBJ2-5

cdr3_aa: ASRSGQGWTEAF
v_call: TRBV7-6
clone_size: NA
j_call: TRBJ1-1

cdr3_aa: ASSPFQGSGTEAF
v_call: TRBV7-8
clone_size: NA
j_call: TRBJ1-1

cdr3_aa: ASSFLAGGETQY
v_call: TRBV7-2
clone_size: NA
j_call: NA

cdr3_aa: ASSPGGVRSYEQY
v_call: TRBV28
clone_size: NA
j_call: TRBJ2-7

cdr3_aa: ASSLQGVGKQY
v_call: TRBV12-3/TRBV12-4
clone_size: once
j_call: TRBJ2-5

cdr3_aa: ASSHRIASNTEAF
v_call: TRBV7-8
clone_size: NA
j_call: NA

cdr3_aa: ASTVDSFDSIATNEKLF
v_call: TRBV19
clone_size: NA
j_call: TRBJ1-4

cdr3_aa: ASSLGLATSTDTQY
v_call: TRBV5-1
clone_size: few
j_call: TRBJ2-3

cdr3_aa: ASSLFGQVGVNYGYT
v_call: TRBV11-2
clone_size: NA
j_call: TRBJ1-2

cdr3_aa: ASSLAGGPLNEQF
v_call: TRBV12-3/TRBV12-4
clone_size: NA
j_call: NA

cdr3_aa: ASNQNYNEQF
v_call: TRBV28
clone_size: medium-sized
j_call: TRBJ2-1

cdr3_aa: ASSPLSSSNEQF
v_call: TRBV7-3
clone_size: once
j_call: TRBJ2-1

cdr3_aa: ASTFSGIDTQY
v_call: TRBV28
clone_size: NA
j_call: TRBJ2-3

cdr3_aa: ASSLSKGDEQF
v_call: TRBV7-2
clone_size: NA
j_call: NA

cdr3_aa: ASSFTRVRDTEAF
v_call: TRBV28
clone_size: many
j_call: TRBJ1-1

cdr3_aa: ASSEGLGAGANVLT
v_call: TRBV6-1
clone_size: NA
j_call: TRBJ2-6

cdr3_aa: ASSFPAQGRETQY
v_call: TRBV7-6
clone_size: NA
j_call: TRBJ2-5

cdr3_aa: ASSESKVNTEAF
v_call: TRBV10-2
clone_size: NA
j_call: TRBJ1-1

cdr3_aa: ASSEVRARGADTQY
v_call: TRBV6-2/TRBV6-3
clone_size: NA
j_call: TRBJ2-3

cdr3_aa: ASSTDRGADTQY
v_call: TRBV7-2
clone_size: NA
j_call: TRBJ2-3

cdr3_aa: ASSWQGLMNTEAF
v_call: TRBV12-3/TRBV12-4
clone_size: medium-sized
j_call: TRBJ1-1

cdr3_aa: ASSPPHSTEAF
v_call: TRBV18
clone_size: NA
j_call: TRBJ1-1

cdr3_aa: ASSLVLGAGGEQF
v_call: TRBV7-9
clone_size: NA
j_call: NA

cdr3_aa: ASSEPDRGVGELF
v_call: TRBV2
clone_size: many
j_call: TRBJ2-2